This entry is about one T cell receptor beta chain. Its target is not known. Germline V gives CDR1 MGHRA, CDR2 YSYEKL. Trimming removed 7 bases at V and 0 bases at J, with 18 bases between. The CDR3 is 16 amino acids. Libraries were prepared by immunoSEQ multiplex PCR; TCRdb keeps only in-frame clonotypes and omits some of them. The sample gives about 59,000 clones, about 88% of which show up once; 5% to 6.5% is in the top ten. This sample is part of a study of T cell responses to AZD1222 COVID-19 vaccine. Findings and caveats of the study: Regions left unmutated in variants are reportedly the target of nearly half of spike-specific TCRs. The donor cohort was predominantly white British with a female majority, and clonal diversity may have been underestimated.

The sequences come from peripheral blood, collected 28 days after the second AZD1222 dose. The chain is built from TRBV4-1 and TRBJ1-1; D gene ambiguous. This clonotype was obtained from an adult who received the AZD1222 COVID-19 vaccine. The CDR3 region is CASTRAGAVMNTEAFF. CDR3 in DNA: TGCGCCAGCACCCGAGCCGGTGCAGTGATGAACACTGAAGCTTTCTTT.